This T cell receptor (beta chain) was sequenced for a study of shared clonotypes between healthy human individuals. Assay used: immunoSEQ multiplex PCR; TCRdb lists only in-frame clones, some missing. The sample yields 2 million to 2.5 million clones, approximately 94% seen once. Cells designated naive CD8 were CD45RO-negative and were positively selected for CCR7, with terminally differentiated effector memory CD45RA+ cells excluded. Donors were healthy HIV-negative adults without recently reported acute infections or vaccinations. Deletions cut 4 bases from V and 6 bases from J, with 5 bases between. CDR3 length equals 11 residues. In germline, CDR1 is SGHNT, CDR2 YYREEE (reference sequence).

Sequencing was carried out using naive CD8+ T cells sorted from blood. The origin of this receptor is a man younger than 30 in good health. The chain recombines TRBV5-4 with TRBJ2-1, with D unresolved. CDR3 amino acids: CASSPPNEQFF. CDR3 nucleotide sequence: TGTGCCAGCAGCCCACCCAATGAGCAGTTCTTC.